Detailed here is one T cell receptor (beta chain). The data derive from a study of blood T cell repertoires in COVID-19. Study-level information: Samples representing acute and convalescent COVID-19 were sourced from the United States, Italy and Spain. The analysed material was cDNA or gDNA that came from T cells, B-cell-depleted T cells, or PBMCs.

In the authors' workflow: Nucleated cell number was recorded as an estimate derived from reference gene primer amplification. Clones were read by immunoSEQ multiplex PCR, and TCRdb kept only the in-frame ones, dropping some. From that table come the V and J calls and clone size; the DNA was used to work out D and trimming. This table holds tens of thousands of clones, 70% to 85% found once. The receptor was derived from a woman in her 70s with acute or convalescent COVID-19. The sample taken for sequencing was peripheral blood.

In nucleotides, the CDR3 is TGTGCCAGCAGCGGGACAGGGGGTAGGTCACCCCTCCACTTT. It yields the protein CASSGTGGRSPLHF. The chain recombines TRBV11-2 with TRBJ1-6; TRBD1 matches 11 bases. Germline V gene sequence: CDR1 SGHAT, CDR2 FQNNGV. The V and J ends lost 5 bases and 10 bases, in that order; junction bases with no gene match: 4. The CDR3 length is 14 residues.